Listed here are 20 T cell receptor beta chains from one sample, sequenced in a study of T cell responses to AZD1222 COVID-19 vaccine. Produced via immunoSEQ multiplex PCR; TCRdb's table is partial and in-frame only. The sample consists of more than 250,000 clones, 85% to 95% of them appearing once. The material sequenced was peripheral blood, taken on day 0 of AZD1222 vaccination. The source of these receptors is an adult in good health.

This clone was detected ten times or more. The chain couples TRBV10-3 to TRBJ1-4, with D perhaps matching TRBD1 (6 bases). Trimming took off 10 bases at V and 0 bases at J, with 15 bases between the two ends. The CDR3 extends over 15 amino acids. Germline V gene data show CDR1 as ENHRY and CDR2 as SYGVKD. Here the CDR3 DNA reads TGTGCCACCCGCGAGGGGGATGCAACTAATGAAAAACTGTTTTTT. Amino acids: CATREGDATNEKLFF.

This clone was counted once. The chain joins TRBV18 to TRBJ1-1; 8 nucleotides line up with TRBD1. Germline CDR1 reads KGHSH; CDR2 reads LQKENI. The CDR3 consists of 17 residues. The J segment lost 4 bases and the V segment lost 5 bases, leaving 15 bases of the junction unmatched. The DNA for the CDR3 is TGTGCCAGCTCAACCCAAACTTCCGGGACAGGCGGCACTGAAGCTTTCTTT. Translating it yields CASSTQTSGTGGTEAFF.

V and J are TRBV2 and TRBJ1-1; TRBD1 matches 7 bases. J lost 4 bases, V lost 10 bases, and 12 bases had no gene match. CDR3 size: 14 residues. CDR1 and CDR2 (germline): SNHLY, FYNNEI. CDR3 in DNA: TGTGCCACCCACGGATCGACAGGGCGCACTGAAGCTTTCTTT. Its protein product is CATHGSTGRTEAFF. Variable domain in full (rest from reference TRBV2 and TRBJ1-1): EPEVTQTPSHQVTQMGQEVILRCVPISNHLYFYWYRQILGQKVEFLVSFYNNEISEKSEIFDDQFSVERPDGSNFTLKIRSTKLEDSAMYFCATHGSTGRTEAFFGQGTRLTVV.

The genes are TRBV30 and TRBJ2-5; possible D gene TRBD2, 5 bases. The CDR3 is 14 amino acids. Trimming shortened V by 0 bases and J by 5 bases, and 13 bases separated the two germline ends. Per germline, CDR1 GTSNPN and CDR2 SVGIG (reference sequence). Written as DNA, the CDR3 is TGTGCCTGGAGTGTTACCACCCGGAGGGAGACCCAGTACTTC. This sequence encodes CAWSVTTRRETQYF.

V gene TRBV29-1 combines with J gene TRBJ2-7; 11 bases match TRBD2. Losses at the gene ends were 4 bases for V and 7 bases for J; bases not matched to a gene: 15. The CDR3 has 16 amino acids. Germline V gene data show CDR1 as SQVTM and CDR2 as ANQGSEA. CDR3 DNA sequence: TGCAGCGTTGGAGCTAGCGGGAGGCCATTGACGGGAGAGCAGTACTTC. Amino acid sequence: CSVGASGRPLTGEQYF.

The chain recombines TRBV19 with TRBJ1-1; possibly TRBD1 for D (5 bases). Looked up from germline, CDR1 is LNHDA and CDR2 is SQIVND (reference sequence). This CDR3 spans 17 amino acids. Trimming cost V 7 bases and J 3 bases, with 24 bases left between them. The CDR3 spells CASTTSGVRVADTEAFF. The CDR3 DNA sequence: TGTGCCAGTACCACTTCGGGGGTCAGGGTGGCGGACACTGAAGCTTTCTTT.

This clone was counted once. The chain combines TRBV7-8 with TRBJ1-4; the D gene is possibly TRBD1 (5 bases). Germline CDR1 is SGHVS and CDR2 is FQNEAQ. The CDR3 is 16 amino acids. V dropped 5 bases and J dropped 0 bases, with 13 bases sitting between them. The CDR3 loop reads CASSPRQFATNEKLFF. In nucleotides, the CDR3 is TGTGCCAGCAGCCCCAGACAGTTCGCAACTAATGAAAAACTGTTTTTT.

The J gene is TRBJ2-3, the V gene TRBV25-1; TRBD1 matches at 8 bases. CDR1 is MGHDK and CDR2 is SYGVNS in the germline V gene. The CDR3 spans 17 residues. Trimming removed 7 bases from V and 6 bases from J; junction bases left unmatched: 18. CDR3 sequence (DNA): TGTGCCAGCAAGTCGTCGAGGATCGGACAGGGATCTGATACGCAGTATTTT. Translating it yields CASKSSRIGQGSDTQYF. The full variable domain, in which reference TRBV25-1 and TRBJ2-3 provide the parts outside the CDR3, is EADIYQTPRYLVIGTGKKITLECSQTMGHDKMYWYQQDPGMELHLIHYSYGVNSTEKGDLSSESTVSRIRTEHFPLTLESARPSHTSQYLCASKSSRIGQGSDTQYFGPGTRLTVL.

This chain joins TRBV18 and TRBJ2-1, with 7 bases fitting TRBD2. Germline CDR1 reads KGHSH; CDR2 reads LQKENI. Trimming took 3 bases from V and 0 from J; bases not matched to a gene: 11. The length of the CDR3 is 18 residues. CDR3 in amino acids: CASSPRLADPPSYNEQFF. The CDR3 DNA follows: TGTGCCAGCTCACCGAGGCTAGCGGACCCGCCCTCCTACAATGAGCAGTTCTTC.

The chain is built from TRBV7-3 and TRBJ2-1; TRBD1 matches at 7 bases. Germline V gives CDR1 SGHTA, CDR2 FQGTGA. The CDR3 consists of 14 residues. V lost 5 bases and J lost 8; bases outside the gene matches: 9. CDR3 DNA sequence: TGTGCCAGCAGCCTGGGGCGGCAGGGGGATGAGCAGTTCTTC. Translation: CASSLGRQGDEQFF.

The chain joins TRBV28 to TRBJ2-2; D is unclear. Germline V lookup: CDR1 MDHEN, CDR2 SYDVKM. V was trimmed by 7 bases and J by 4 bases, leaving 16 bases between them. The length of the CDR3 is 15 residues. DNA of the CDR3: TGTGCCAGCACCGGCCGGCCTTGGGGCACCGGGGAGCTGTTTTTT. Its translation: CASTGRPWGTGELFF.

The chain couples TRBV27 to TRBJ2-4, with TRBD2 matching over 13 bases. V shed 4 bases and J 7 bases; nucleotides not matched to a gene: 7. Germline V lookup: CDR1 MNHEY, CDR2 SMNVEV (reference sequence). The CDR3 has 16 residues. The CDR3: CASSSDLTSGRNIQYF. The CDR3 DNA follows: TGTGCCAGCAGTTCAGACCTGACTAGCGGGAGGAACATTCAGTACTTC.

The chain couples TRBV6-1 to TRBJ2-5; 9 bases fit TRBD2. J gave up 4 bases and V 3 bases, and 6 bases lay outside the gene matches. Germline V gene data show CDR1 as MNHNS and CDR2 as SASEGT. The CDR3 length is 15 residues. In DNA, the CDR3 is TGTGCCAGCAGTGAGGAGCGGGGGGTCGGAGAGACCCAGTACTTC. Its translation is CASSEERGVGETQYF.

V and J are TRBV28 and TRBJ2-7; maybe TRBD1 (6 bases). CDR1 is MDHEN, CDR2 SYDVKM, per germline. Trimming took off 3 bases at V and 3 bases at J, with 15 bases between the two ends. The CDR3 covers 15 residues. CDR3 residues: CASSLLQGTYYEQYF. In DNA, the CDR3 is TGTGCCAGCAGTTTGCTACAGGGAACTTACTACGAGCAGTACTTC.

The chain employs TRBV7-8 and TRBJ2-7; the match to TRBD1 covers 9 bases. The germline gives CDR1 SGHVS, CDR2 FQNEAQ. The length of the CDR3 is 14 residues. The junction had 5 bases not matched to a gene; V was cut back by 5 bases and J by 3 bases. The CDR3 DNA sequence: TGTGCCAGCAGCACCCGGACAGGGGACTACGAGCAGTACTTC. Its protein product is CASSTRTGDYEQYF. The full variable domain, with the rest looked up from reference TRBV7-8 and TRBJ2-7, is GAGVSQSPRYKVAKRGQDVALRCDPISGHVSLFWYQQALGQGPEFLTYFQNEAQLDKSGLPSDRFFAERPEGSVSTLKIQRTQQEDSAVYLCASSTRTGDYEQYFGPGTRLTVT.

This clone occurred once. The V and J genes are TRBV7-9 and TRBJ2-1; 10 nucleotides agree with TRBD2. The CDR3 is 16 amino acids. Germline-derived CDR1 and CDR2 are SEHNR and FQNEAQ (reference sequence). Losses at the gene ends were 5 bases for V and 4 bases for J; bases not matched to a gene: 8. The CDR3 DNA sequence: TGTGCCAGCAGCCCCCTTAGAGCGGGAGGGTACAATGAGCAGTTCTTC. Its translation: CASSPLRAGGYNEQFF.

Notes on this clone: A junction end diverges from the germline sequence, so it may reflect a read error. The rearrangement joins TRBV3-1 (or the pseudogene TRBV3-2) to TRBJ1-5; D gene ambiguous. The germline V gene encodes CDR1 LGHDT and CDR2 YNNKEL (reference sequence). The CDR3 loop spans 12 amino acids. The CDR3 loop is CASSHDQQPQNF. In DNA, the CDR3 is TGTGCCAGCAGCCACGACCAACAGCCCCAGAATTTT.

The chain has TRBV5-4 and TRBJ1-4; 7 positions match TRBD1. Trimming cost V 1 base and J 1 base; bases outside gene matches: 7. Germline CDR1 and CDR2: SGHNT and YYREEE (reference sequence). CDR3 length: 17 residues. CDR3 DNA sequence: TGTGCCAGCAGCTTGCAACAGGGGTCGGAAACTAATGAAAAACTGTTTTTT. As protein: CASSLQQGSETNEKLFF.

This clone was seen only once. V gene TRBV7-3 combines with J gene TRBJ2-1; 7 bases align to TRBD2. Unmatched junction bases numbered 2, after V lost 3 bases and J lost 6 bases. CDR1 SGHTA and CDR2 FQGTGA come from the germline V gene. This CDR3 has 13 amino acids. Here the CDR3 DNA reads TGTGCCAGCAGCTTCTCTAGCGGCAATGAGCAGTTCTTC. Amino acids: CASSFSSGNEQFF. Based on the CDR3 plus reference TRBV7-3 and TRBJ2-1, the full variable domain is GAGVSQTPSNKVTEKGKYVELRCDPISGHTALYWYRQSLGQGPEFLIYFQGTGAADDSGLPNDRFFAVRPEGSVSTLKIQRTERGDSAVYLCASSFSSGNEQFFGPGTRLTVL.

This chain connects TRBV5-4 to TRBJ2-5; D uncertain. V was shortened by 0 bases and J by 3 bases, with 3 bases between the two germline ends. This CDR3 spans 12 amino acids. Germline V gene sequence: CDR1 SGHNT, CDR2 YYREEE (reference sequence). CDR3 protein: CASSLDKETQYF. CDR3 nucleotide sequence: TGTGCCAGCAGCTTGGACAAAGAGACCCAGTACTTC.